These 21 T cell receptor beta chains originate from one sample sequenced in a study of cytotoxic CD8 clonotypes in ibrutinib-treated CLL. Sequencing used immunoSEQ multiplex PCR; TCRdb keeps in-frame clones, though not all of them. Of about 15,000 clones in the sample, 55% to 80% were seen once. Source: PBMCs, taken before ibrutinib treatment. The receptors originated from a human donor with chronic lymphocytic leukemia.

This clone appeared a few times. The J gene is TRBJ1-1, the V gene TRBV4-2; 7 bases are a match to TRBD1. The V gene end was trimmed by 0 bases and the J gene end by 9 bases; junction bases not matched to a gene: 7. CDR1 is LGHNA, CDR2 YNFKEQ, per germline. The length of the CDR3 is 14 residues. CDR3 protein: CASSQDRDRDQAFF. Here the CDR3 DNA reads TGTGCCAGCAGCCAAGACCGTGACAGGGACCAAGCTTTCTTT.

This clone came up once. This chain uses TRBV5-4 with TRBJ1-2; 8 bases agree with TRBD1. Per the germline V gene, CDR1 is SGHNT and CDR2 is YYREEE (reference sequence). V lost 4 bases, J lost 4 bases, and 12 bases stayed unmatched. The CDR3 loop spans 16 amino acids. Here the CDR3 DNA reads TGTGCCAGCAGCCAGGTCGCCGAGACAGGGGTCTATGGCTACACCTTC. Its translation: CASSQVAETGVYGYTF.

CDR3 sequence: CASSKEDGGPYEQYF. CDR3 DNA: TGTGCCAGCAGCAAAGAGGACGGCGGTCCCTACGAGCAGTACTTC. The chain combines TRBV21-1 with TRBJ2-7. TRBV21-1 corresponds to a pseudogene. This CDR3 has 15 amino acids.

This clone has a handful of counts. The CDR3 is CASSLATGMGEKLFF. As DNA, the CDR3 is TGTGCCAGCAGCTTAGCCACAGGGATGGGAGAAAAACTGTTTTTT. This chain uses TRBV7-9 with TRBJ1-4, with D possibly matching TRBD1 (6 bases). This CDR3 comprises 15 residues. Trimming cost V 0 bases and J 8 bases, with 13 bases left between them. The germline CDR1 and CDR2 sequences are SEHNR and FQNEAQ (reference sequence).

The V and J genes are TRBV6-1 and TRBJ2-1; D gene ambiguous. V was clipped by 1 base and J by 12 bases, with 13 bases between them. Germline V gives CDR1 MNHNS, CDR2 SASEGT. The CDR3 extends over 13 amino acids. The CDR3 is CASSEGSFLVQFF. CDR3 nucleotides: TGTGCCAGCAGTGAAGGCAGTTTCTTAGTGCAGTTCTTC.

This chain connects TRBV28 to TRBJ1-3; D might be TRBD1 (6 bases). Trimming removed 3 bases at V and 4 bases at J, with 16 bases between. The length of the CDR3 is 16 residues. Germline V gene data show CDR1 as MDHEN and CDR2 as SYDVKM. The CDR3 DNA follows: TGTGCCAGCAGTTTCCCCGGGGGGCGCAGAGGAAACACCATATATTTT. This translates into CASSFPGGRRGNTIYF.

The rearrangement links TRBV6-6 to TRBJ2-6; D is unclear. With 7 bases removed from V and 4 bases from J, the gap between germline ends came to 11 bases. The CDR3 is 14 amino acids. The germline gives CDR1 MNHNY, CDR2 SVGAGI (reference sequence). Written as DNA, the CDR3 is TGTGCCAGCACCCCTCTAGGGGGGGCCAACGTCCTGACTTTC. Translating gives CASTPLGGANVLTF.

The chain employs TRBV19 and TRBJ1-4; 7 positions match TRBD1. CDR1 and CDR2 from the germline V gene are LNHDA and SQIVND (reference sequence). The CDR3 has 15 residues. V shed 4 bases, J shed 4 bases, and the junction held 6 bases outside the gene matches. The CDR3: CASSSGQANNEKLFF. In nucleotides, the CDR3 is TGTGCCAGTAGTAGTGGACAGGCGAATAATGAAAAACTGTTTTTT. Complete variable domain (other parts from reference TRBV19 and TRBJ1-4): DGGITQSPKYLFRKEGQNVTLSCEQNLNHDAMYWYRQDPGQGLRLIYYSQIVNDFQKGDIAEGYSVSREKKESFPLTVTSAQKNPTAFYLCASSSGQANNEKLFFGSGTQLSVL.

This chain joins TRBV27 and TRBJ1-1; D gene ambiguous. The germline V gene has CDR1 MNHEY and CDR2 SMNVEV (reference sequence). The V end lost 4 bases, the J end lost 1 base, and 7 bases lay between the germline ends. CDR3 length equals 13 residues. Written as DNA, the CDR3 is TGTGCCAGCAGTTCCAACGAGAACACTGAAGCTTTCTTT. It codes for CASSSNENTEAFF.

This chain connects TRBV11-3 to TRBJ2-3; 8 nucleotides align to TRBD1. The V gene's germline CDR1 is SGHNT and CDR2 YENEEA. Germline trimming cut 4 bases from V and 3 bases from J; bases unmatched to any gene: 3. The CDR3 extends over 14 amino acids. The CDR3 reads CASSSQGATDTQYF. In DNA, the CDR3 is TGTGCCAGCAGCTCGCAGGGGGCAACAGATACGCAGTATTTT.

The chain uses TRBV29-1 and TRBJ2-4; D is unresolved. Between the trimmed V and J ends, which lost 8 bases and 9 bases, there was a span of 14 bases. CDR1 is SQVTM, CDR2 ANQGSEA, per germline. This CDR3 contains 11 residues. The CDR3 loop reads CSISPQGIQYF. CDR3 sequence (DNA): TGCAGCATTTCGCCCCAAGGCATTCAGTACTTC.

This clone was seen just once. The chain joins TRBV28 to TRBJ2-7, with 9 bases aligning to TRBD2. This CDR3 contains 16 residues. Germline trimming cut 0 bases from V and 4 bases from J; bases unmatched to any gene: 7. CDR1 and CDR2 from the germline V gene are MDHEN and SYDVKM. The CDR3 region has the DNA TGTGCCAGCAGTTTATGGGGTAGCGGGAGATTGTACGAGCAGTACTTC. It is translated as CASSLWGSGRLYEQYF. Drawing the rest from reference TRBV28 and TRBJ2-7, the complete variable domain is DVKVTQSSRYLVKRTGEKVFLECVQDMDHENMFWYRQDPGLGLRLIYFSYDVKMKEKGDIPEGYSVSREKKERFSLILESASTNQTSMYLCASSLWGSGRLYEQYFGPGTRLTVT.

This clone was counted a few times. The genes are TRBV19 and TRBJ1-3, with a weak D call TRBD1 (6 bases). Germline loops: CDR1 LNHDA, CDR2 SQIVND (reference sequence). This CDR3 comprises 15 residues. Trimming stripped 5 bases from V and 0 bases from J, with 11 bases between. The CDR3 bases are TGTGCCAGTAGTTGGGGGGCCTACTCTGGAAACACCATATATTTT. It encodes CASSWGAYSGNTIYF. The full variable domain, completed using reference TRBV19 and TRBJ1-3, is DGGITQSPKYLFRKEGQNVTLSCEQNLNHDAMYWYRQDPGQGLRLIYYSQIVNDFQKGDIAEGYSVSREKKESFPLTVTSAQKNPTAFYLCASSWGAYSGNTIYFGEGSWLTVV.

The chain employs TRBV11-2 and TRBJ2-5, with TRBD2 matching over 7 bases. The germline CDR1 and CDR2 sequences are SGHAT and FQNNGV. Trimming removed 1 base from V and 2 bases from J; junction bases left unmatched: 7. The CDR3 length is 16 residues. CDR3 sequence: CASSLGPVGGQETQYF. The CDR3 DNA follows: TGTGCCAGCAGCTTAGGTCCCGTCGGGGGGCAAGAGACCCAGTACTTC.

The rearrangement joins TRBV6-1 to TRBJ1-6; D gene uncertain. The length of the CDR3 is 14 residues. The germline V gene encodes CDR1 MNHNS and CDR2 SASEGT. Trimming cost V 4 bases and J 10 bases, with 14 bases left between them. The CDR3 sequence is CASSGQVPRSPLHF. Here the CDR3 DNA reads TGTGCCAGCAGTGGTCAGGTGCCGAGGTCACCCCTCCACTTT.

This clone was picked up a small number of times. The chain carries TRBV9 and TRBJ1-6; 8 bases are shared with TRBD1. CDR3 length: 16 amino acids. The J segment lost 9 bases and the V segment lost 2 bases, leaving 10 bases of the junction unmatched. Germline CDR1 is SGDLS and CDR2 is YYNGEE. CDR3 in amino acids: CASSVLGQGHGSPLHF. The CDR3 DNA is TGTGCCAGCAGCGTCCTCGGACAGGGTCATGGTTCACCCCTCCACTTT.

This clone was counted between two and nine times. The CDR3 bases are TGTGCCACCAGCAGAGATCTCGACTATGGCTACACCTTC. Translation gives CATSRDLDYGYTF. The V call is TRBV15, the J call TRBJ1-2; no clear D gene. Deletions cut 0 bases from V and 3 bases from J, with 5 bases between. Looked up from germline, CDR1 is LNHNV and CDR2 is YYDKDF (reference sequence). The CDR3 loop spans 13 amino acids.

The chain couples TRBV5-1 to TRBJ1-2, with D unresolved. Trimming removed 4 bases from V and 7 bases from J, with 14 bases in between. The germline CDR1 and CDR2 sequences are SGHRS and YFSETQ. The length of the CDR3 is 13 residues. CDR3 DNA sequence: TGCGCCAGCAGCAAAACCGCCCTGGGTGGCTACACCTTC. Residues: CASSKTALGGYTF.

The chain combines TRBV6-1 with TRBJ1-2; tentative D call: TRBD1 (6 bases). Germline CDR1 reads MNHNS; CDR2 reads SASEGT. The CDR3 is 12 amino acids. V was pared by 6 bases and J by 8 bases, with 13 bases between. The CDR3 is CASSRTAYGYTF. Written as DNA, the CDR3 is TGTGCCAGCAGCCGGACAGCCTACGGCTACACCTTC.

V is TRBV11-2 and J is TRBJ1-2; 9 positions agree with TRBD1. CDR3 length: 15 amino acids. Germline CDR1 reads SGHAT; CDR2 reads FQNNGV. Trimming took 6 bases from V and 2 from J; bases not matched to a gene: 7. The CDR3 sequence is CASSFPGQGNYGYTF. The CDR3, as DNA: TGTGCCAGCAGTTTTCCGGGACAGGGAAACTATGGCTACACCTTC.

This chain joins TRBV6-5 and TRBJ1-2; TRBD1 might be the D (5 bases). Germline CDR1 and CDR2: MNHEY and SVGAGI. This CDR3 comprises 13 residues. The V end was cut by 4 bases, the J end by 4 bases, with 10 bases between. The DNA of the CDR3 is TGTGCCAGCAGTTTCCGACAGACCTATGGCTACACCTTC. Its protein is CASSFRQTYGYTF.